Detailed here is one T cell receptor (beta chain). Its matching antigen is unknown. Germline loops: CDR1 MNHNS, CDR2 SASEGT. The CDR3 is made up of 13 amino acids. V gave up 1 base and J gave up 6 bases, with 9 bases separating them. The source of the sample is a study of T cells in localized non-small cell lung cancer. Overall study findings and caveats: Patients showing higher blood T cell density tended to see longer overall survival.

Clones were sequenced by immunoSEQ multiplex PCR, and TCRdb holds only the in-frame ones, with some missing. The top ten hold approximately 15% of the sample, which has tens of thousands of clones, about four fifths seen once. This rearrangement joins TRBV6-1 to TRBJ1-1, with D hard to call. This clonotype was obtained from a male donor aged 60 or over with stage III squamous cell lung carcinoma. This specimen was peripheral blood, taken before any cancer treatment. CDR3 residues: CASSEVWGAEAFF. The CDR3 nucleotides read TGTGCCAGCAGTGAAGTGTGGGGAGCTGAAGCTTTCTTT.